Listed here are 10 T cell receptor beta chains from one sample, sequenced in a study of liver allograft versus peripheral blood T cells. The wider study: Transplanted livers and recipients' peripheral blood had their T cell receptor repertoires compared.

TCRdb reanalysed the reads using MiXCR and keeps one entry per CDR3 protein. Found here are about 14,000 distinct CDR3 sequences, more than 20% of them singletons; the top ten hold approximately 6.3%. These receptors all come from a human patient who had a liver transplant. A subset of T cells may come from the graft donor.

This clonotype was counted only a few times. The rearrangement uses TRBV19 and TRBJ1-2, with a tentative D call TRBD1 (6 bases). The V and J ends lost 5 bases and 7 bases respectively, with 14 bases between them. This CDR3 is built from 13 residues. Germline assignment: CDR1 LNHDA and CDR2 SQIVND (reference sequence). In nucleotides, the CDR3 is TGTGCCAGTAGTCCCCGACAGGAAGGTGGCTACACCTTC. As protein: CASSPRQEGGYTF.

CDR3 nucleotide sequence: TGTGCCAGCACGGCTTGGACAGGGGGCACAGATACGCAGTATTTT. Amino acids: CASTAWTGGTDTQYF. J is TRBJ2-3 and V is TRBV9; 9 bases line up with TRBD1. The CDR3 has 15 amino acids. Trimming at V came to 6 bases and at J to 1 base, leaving 6 bases not matched to a gene. The germline gives CDR1 SGDLS, CDR2 YYNGEE.

This clonotype was seen a few times. The chain employs TRBV6-6 and TRBJ2-2; 7 bases are shared with TRBD2. Germline values: CDR1 MNHNY, CDR2 SVGAGI (reference sequence). This CDR3 has 17 amino acids. J was trimmed by 6 bases and V by 0 bases; bases with no gene match: 10. The chain's CDR3 is CASSYSGPLREAGELFF. The DNA for the CDR3 is TGTGCCAGCAGTTACTCGGGGCCCCTTCGGGAGGCCGGGGAGCTGTTTTTT.

This clonotype is termed medium-sized. The J gene is TRBJ1-2, the V gene TRBV29-1; no clear D gene. The germline gives CDR1 SQVTM, CDR2 ANQGSEA. CDR3 length: 12 residues. Trimming cost V 4 bases and J 8 bases, with 14 bases left between them. The CDR3 reads CSVVRRRGGYTF. The CDR3 DNA follows: TGCAGCGTTGTTAGGCGGCGAGGCGGCTACACCTTC.

This clonotype appeared many times. The chain carries TRBV29-1 and TRBJ1-2, with a possible D match to TRBD1 (5 bases). Deletions cut 3 bases from V and 0 bases from J, with 8 bases between. The length of the CDR3 is 13 residues. CDR1 is SQVTM and CDR2 is ANQGSEA in the germline V gene. The CDR3 here is CSVEQGPNYGYTF. Here the CDR3 DNA reads TGCAGCGTTGAGCAGGGACCTAACTATGGCTACACCTTC.

This clonotype is judged medium-sized. The chain links TRBV18 to TRBJ1-1; no reliable D call. This CDR3 is 12 amino acids long. With 3 bases removed from V and 10 bases from J, the gap between germline ends came to 12 bases. Germline-derived CDR1 and CDR2 are KGHSH and LQKENI. The chain's CDR3 is CASSPDEEAAFF. The DNA of the CDR3 is TGTGCCAGCTCACCTGACGAGGAAGCAGCTTTCTTT.

This clonotype has ten or more counts. The CDR3 reads CASSLGVRDGYTF. For the CDR3, the DNA is TGTGCCAGCAGCTTGGGGGTTAGGGATGGCTACACCTTC. V and J are TRBV7-2 and TRBJ1-2, with a possible D match to TRBD1 (5 bases). This CDR3 has 13 amino acids. Germline values: CDR1 SGHTA, CDR2 FQGNSA. V dropped 3 bases and J dropped 6 bases, with 11 bases sitting between them.

V gene TRBV12-3 or TRBV12-4 combines with J gene TRBJ1-2, with a possible D match to TRBD1 (6 bases). Trimming left V 3 bases short and J 7 bases short, with 12 bases between. The CDR3 runs 13 residues. CDR3 coding DNA: TGTGCCAGCAGTTTCGGGATCAGGGGTGGCTACACCTTC. Residues: CASSFGIRGGYTF.

This clonotype occurred a few times. The rearrangement joins TRBV6-5 to TRBJ1-6, with a possible D match to TRBD1 (5 bases). Between the trimmed V and J ends, which lost 6 bases and 8 bases, there was a span of 8 bases. The CDR3 covers 12 residues. The germline gives CDR1 MNHEY, CDR2 SVGAGI. The CDR3: CASRGGYSPLHF. For the CDR3, the DNA is TGTGCCAGCAGGGGGGGATATTCACCCCTCCACTTT.

In its sample, this clonotype was seen once. The chain combines TRBV12-3 or TRBV12-4 with TRBJ2-7; possible D gene TRBD1, 7 bases. The V end was cut by 0 bases, the J end by 2 bases, with 11 bases between. The CDR3 spans 15 residues. The CDR3 nucleotides read TGTGCCAGCAGTTTAGCAGGAGGGGGCACCTACGAGCAGTACTTC. It yields the protein CASSLAGGGTYEQYF.